This TCR beta chain was recovered during a study of T-cell reconstitution after alpha-beta-depleted transplantation in children. Preparing the TCRbeta library involved the use of unique molecular identifiers. In TCRdb, the PCR reads were re-called with MiXCR into one record per CDR3 protein. The data contain about 510,000 distinct CDR3 sequences, roughly 10% of them seen just once; the ten biggest clones take up approximately 15%. In regard to this clonotype: What it binds is unknown.

Regarding the study as a whole: Reported findings indicate that, about two months after transplant, alpha-beta T cells came from several hundred expanded clones, which were derived from non-depleted graft cells. T-cell numbers and diversity one year post-transplant derived largely from freshly generated T cells.

V gave up 4 bases and J gave up 5 bases, with 15 bases separating them. The CDR3 has 15 amino acids. Germline lookup yields CDR1 KGHSH and CDR2 LQKENI. The genes are TRBV18 and TRBJ2-1; TRBD1 might be the D (5 bases). The TCR sequence derives from a female patient aged 2-15 years who had a stem cell transplant for aplastic anemia, so the T cells may come from the graft donor. This specimen consisted of PBMCs, mostly from graft donor cells, obtained 180 days after TCRalphabeta/CD19-depleted stem cell transplant. For the CDR3, the DNA is TGTGCCAGCTCACGATCCGGCAGGGTGGACAATGAGCAGTTCTTC. Encoded protein: CASSRSGRVDNEQFF.